The next 23 T cell receptor beta chains were all read from a single sample in a study of sequential checkpoint blockade in melanoma. Treatment denoted: randomized to nivolumab then ipilimumab (arm A) or the reverse (arm B). Here immunoSEQ multiplex PCR was the method, and the copy in TCRdb shows in-frame clones only, minus some. Of almost 20,000 clones in the sample, roughly 80% were seen once. Source: CD8+ T cells sorted from blood (inferred from file names), taken from a patient given nivolumab and ipilimumab in sequence. These receptors originate from a human donor with melanoma.

The V and J genes are TRBV5-6 and TRBJ1-2; a possible D gene is TRBD1 (6 bases). Trimming stripped 4 bases from V and 6 bases from J, with 22 bases between. The CDR3 extends over 16 amino acids. The germline V gene has CDR1 SGHDT and CDR2 YYEEEE. In DNA, the CDR3 is TGTGCCAGCAGCCCCTGGAGTAAAGGGGGTTGGGATGGCTACACCTTC. As protein: CASSPWSKGGWDGYTF.

This clone appeared a single time. The chain combines TRBV27 with TRBJ2-1; D is ambiguous. Germline CDR1 reads MNHEY; CDR2 reads SMNVEV (reference sequence). CDR3 length equals 13 residues. With 0 bases removed from V and 6 bases from J, the gap between germline ends came to 6 bases. The CDR3 nucleotides read TGTGCCAGCAGTTTATCGCGGCGCAATGAGCAGTTCTTC. Translation gives CASSLSRRNEQFF.

CDR3 region: CASSLVQGRGDYGYTF. Written as DNA, the CDR3 is TGTGCCAGCAGCTTAGTCCAGGGGCGCGGAGACTATGGCTACACCTTC. The chain recombines TRBV11-2 with TRBJ1-2; D may be TRBD1 (6 bases). With 1 base removed from V and 3 bases from J, the gap between germline ends came to 15 bases. CDR1 is SGHAT and CDR2 is FQNNGV in the germline V gene. The CDR3 has 16 amino acids.

The rearrangement joins TRBV27 to TRBJ2-7; D may be TRBD1 (8 bases). The length of the CDR3 is 17 residues. The V end was cut by 5 bases, the J end by 1 base, with 21 bases between. Germline V gene lookup returns CDR1 MNHEY and CDR2 SMNVEV (reference sequence). The CDR3: CASSPPGGQEGSYEQYF. CDR3 in DNA: TGTGCCAGCAGTCCCCCGGGGGGACAGGAGGGTTCCTACGAGCAGTACTTC.

This chain links TRBV28 with TRBJ1-4; 8 bases fit TRBD1. CDR1 and CDR2 (germline): MDHEN, SYDVKM. The V and J ends lost 3 bases and 8 bases, in that order; junction bases with no gene match: 5. This CDR3 contains 14 residues. For the CDR3, the DNA is TGTGCCAGCAGTTTGCCCAGGGGGCCCGAAAAACTGTTTTTT. This codes for CASSLPRGPEKLFF.

This chain uses TRBV29-1 with TRBJ2-5, with D possibly being TRBD1 (6 bases). V was trimmed by 5 bases and J by 1 base, leaving 17 bases between them. Germline values: CDR1 SQVTM, CDR2 ANQGSEA. The CDR3 spans 15 residues. CDR3 sequence (DNA): TGCAGCGTTCTAACAGGGAGCGGCCCCCAAGAGACCCAGTACTTC. Protein product: CSVLTGSGPQETQYF.

On this clone itself: Different DNA sequences within this sample yield the same CDR3. The chain uses TRBV28 and TRBJ1-1; D gene unclear. The CDR3 spans 14 residues. CDR1 and CDR2 (germline): MDHEN, SYDVKM. The ends were cut back, 5 bases at V and 1 base at J, with 11 bases in the middle. The chain's CDR3 is CASSPVSWNTEAFF. CDR3 nucleotide sequence: TGTGCCAGCAGTCCTGTGTCTTGGAACACTGAAGCTTTCTTT.

This clone was seen once. The chain uses TRBV30 and TRBJ2-3; 8 bases align to TRBD2. V dropped 3 bases and J dropped 2; count of bases not matched to a gene: 7. The CDR3 length is 15 residues. Germline V gene lookup returns CDR1 GTSNPN and CDR2 SVGIG (reference sequence). The CDR3 bases are TGTGCCTGGAGAGGGGCTAGCGGGTACACAGATACGCAGTATTTT. This sequence encodes CAWRGASGYTDTQYF.

V usage is TRBV18 and J usage is TRBJ1-1; 8 positions match TRBD1. Germline CDR1 is KGHSH and CDR2 is LQKENI. The CDR3 is 17 residues long. V was clipped by 3 bases and J by 1 base; unmatched bases: 10. CDR3 in DNA: TGTGCCAGCTCACCTCGTCCAGGGGGCGGGGGGAACACTGAAGCTTTCTTT. This codes for CASSPRPGGGGNTEAFF. The entire variable domain, with the rest obtained from reference TRBV18 and TRBJ1-1, is as follows: NAGVMQNPRHLVRRRGQEARLRCSPMKGHSHVYWYRQLPEEGLKFMVYLQKENIIDESGMPKERFSAEFPKEGPSILRIQQVVRGDSAAYFCASSPRPGGGGNTEAFFGQGTRLTVV.

The chain recombines TRBV7-9 with TRBJ2-5, with a weak D call TRBD1 (7 bases). The J call is in doubt because the DNA end fits TRBJ2-7 better. CDR3 length: 14 amino acids. Per the germline V gene, CDR1 is SEHNR and CDR2 is FQNEAQ (reference sequence). This CDR3 is CASRRSDRRDEQYF. CDR3 nucleotide sequence: TGTGCCAGCAGACGGTCGGACAGGAGGGACGAGCAGTACTTC.

V gene TRBV7-8 combines with J gene TRBJ2-7; D not resolved. This CDR3 is built from 14 residues. V dropped 3 bases and J dropped 1 base, with 10 bases sitting between them. Germline V lookup: CDR1 SGHVS, CDR2 FQNEAQ. This chain's CDR3 is CASSFPDKSYEQYF. CDR3 sequence (DNA): TGTGCCAGCAGCTTTCCAGACAAATCCTACGAGCAGTACTTC.

This chain joins TRBV4-3 and TRBJ1-6; D remains ambiguous. Germline CDR1 reads LGHNA; CDR2 reads YSLEER. This CDR3 is 15 amino acids long. Trimming took 4 bases from V and 10 from J, leaving 17 bases between them. The DNA for the CDR3 is TGCGCCAGCAGCCCCCTCACGGCCCCGGGATCACCCCTCCACTTT. As protein: CASSPLTAPGSPLHF.

The CDR3 region has the DNA TGTGCCAGCAGTTCCCCTACAGGGTGGGGCACAGATACGCAGTATTTT. Translated: CASSSPTGWGTDTQYF. This chain uses TRBV27 with TRBJ2-3, with D maybe TRBD1 (6 bases). CDR1 and CDR2 (germline): MNHEY, SMNVEV (reference sequence). The ends were cut back, 4 bases at V and 1 base at J, with 15 bases in the middle. The CDR3 totals 16 residues.

The chain links TRBV9 to TRBJ2-1; 7 bases match TRBD2. Germline V lookup: CDR1 SGDLS, CDR2 YYNGEE. Trimming at V came to 0 bases and at J to 3 bases, leaving 6 bases not matched to a gene. This CDR3 has 16 amino acids. The CDR3, as DNA: TGTGCCAGCAGCGTAGGGCAGCGGGGTTACTACAATGAGCAGTTCTTC. As protein: CASSVGQRGYYNEQFF.

V gene TRBV7-9 combines with J gene TRBJ2-7; D remains ambiguous. The CDR3 runs 15 residues. Germline values: CDR1 SEHNR, CDR2 FQNEAQ (reference sequence). Trimming pared 1 base from V and 0 bases from J, leaving 10 bases between. This chain's CDR3 is CASSLGPGSSYEQYF. CDR3 nucleotide sequence: TGTGCCAGCAGCTTAGGGCCAGGAAGCTCCTACGAGCAGTACTTC.

The genes are TRBV9 and TRBJ2-1, with no clear D. Trimming removed 6 bases at V and 0 bases at J, with 13 bases between. Germline CDR1 SGDLS, CDR2 YYNGEE. This CDR3 has 15 amino acids. CDR3: CASTRGSTSYNEQFF. CDR3 DNA: TGTGCCAGCACCCGAGGTAGTACCTCCTACAATGAGCAGTTCTTC.

The chain employs TRBV5-6 and TRBJ2-5; 7 bases match TRBD1. CDR1 is SGHDT and CDR2 is YYEEEE in the germline V gene. Losses at the gene ends were 1 base for V and 3 bases for J; bases not matched to a gene: 6. CDR3 length equals 15 residues. The chain's CDR3 is CASSLRGQMEETQYF. The CDR3 DNA reads TGTGCCAGCAGCTTGAGGGGACAGATGGAAGAGACCCAGTACTTC.

The gene calls are TRBV27 and TRBJ2-1; D may be TRBD1 (6 bases). The CDR3 covers 16 residues. The ends were cut back, 0 bases at V and 4 bases at J, with 13 bases in the middle. Looked up from germline, CDR1 is MNHEY and CDR2 is SMNVEV (reference sequence). The CDR3 region has the DNA TGTGCCAGCAGTTTATCGATTACAGGGCCGTACAATGAGCAGTTCTTC. Amino acid sequence: CASSLSITGPYNEQFF.

This chain's CDR3 is CASSQDPGASNQPQHF. CDR3 in DNA: TGCGCCAGCAGCCAAGATCCGGGTGCGTCCAATCAGCCCCAGCATTTT. The chain carries TRBV4-1 and TRBJ1-5; unclear D gene. This CDR3 is 16 amino acids long. Germline V gene data show CDR1 as MGHRA and CDR2 as YSYEKL. Trimming left V 0 bases short and J 3 bases short, with 12 bases between.

This clone has more than one count but fewer than ten. This chain connects TRBV5-1 to TRBJ1-2; D gene uncertain. Germline assignment: CDR1 SGHRS and CDR2 YFSETQ. The CDR3 is made up of 12 amino acids. V shed 0 bases and J shed 8 bases, with 8 bases lying between them. As DNA, the CDR3 is TGCGCCAGCAGCTTGGGGTTTGAGGGCTACACCTTC. Translation gives CASSLGFEGYTF. Full variable domain (missing parts from reference TRBV5-1 and TRBJ1-2): KAGVTQTPRYLIKTRGQQVTLSCSPISGHRSVSWYQQTPGQGLQFLFEYFSETQRNKGNFPGRFSGRQFSNSRSEMNVSTLELGDSALYLCASSLGFEGYTFGSGTRLTVV.

The gene calls are TRBV21-1 and TRBJ2-2; the table calls TRBD2, which could not be checked here. TRBV21-1 is a pseudogene segment. The CDR3 sequence is 16 residues long. The CDR3 DNA is TGTGCCAGCAGCAGATGGGCCGGGATTAACACCGGGGAGCTGTTTTTT. It translates to CASSRWAGINTGELFF.

CDR3 residues: CASSPRLSYEQYF. DNA for the CDR3: TGTGCCAGCAGCCCGAGGCTCTCCTACGAGCAGTACTTC. This chain uses TRBV27 with TRBJ2-7; no firm D call. The CDR3 loop spans 13 amino acids. V was pared by 6 bases and J by 0 bases, with 9 bases between. Germline CDR1 is MNHEY and CDR2 is SMNVEV (reference sequence).

Written as DNA, the CDR3 is TGCAGCGCCCGGGACAGTCTTCAAGGCTACACCTTC. Translation gives CSARDSLQGYTF. The V and J genes are TRBV29-1 and TRBJ1-2; TRBD1 matches 7 bases. The CDR3 consists of 12 residues. Germline CDR1 is SQVTM and CDR2 is ANQGSEA. J was trimmed by 8 bases and V by 7 bases; bases with no gene match: 10.